The 27 T cell receptor beta chains below all came from one sample that was sequenced in a study of blood T cell repertoires in COVID-19. This table comes from immunoSEQ multiplex PCR, and its TCRdb copy is limited to in-frame clones, with some not included. Among 270,000 or so clones listed, about 89% were seen once. The specimen sequenced was peripheral blood. Source of these receptors: a man aged 40-50 years with acute or convalescent COVID-19.

This rearrangement joins TRBV6-5 to TRBJ2-5; tentatively, D is TRBD1 (6 bases). V was trimmed by 6 bases and J by 4 bases, leaving 12 bases between them. The CDR3 runs to 13 residues. Germline values: CDR1 MNHEY, CDR2 SVGAGI. The CDR3 protein is CASSRTVRETQYF. For the CDR3, the DNA is TGTGCCAGCAGCAGGACAGTCCGAGAGACCCAGTACTTC.

This chain joins TRBV5-6 and TRBJ2-7; 10 bases fit TRBD2. V gave up 5 bases and J gave up 3 bases; unmatched junction bases: 8. CDR1 SGHDT and CDR2 YYEEEE come from the germline V gene. The CDR3 runs 15 residues. The CDR3 DNA reads as TGTGCCAGCAGACGGACTAGCGGATATAACTACGAGCAGTACTTC. It yields the protein CASRRTSGYNYEQYF.

V usage is TRBV6-1 and J usage is TRBJ1-5; D not certain. Germline CDR1 reads MNHNS; CDR2 reads SASEGT. Trimming shortened V by 2 bases and J by 4 bases, and 9 bases separated the two germline ends. The CDR3 is 14 amino acids. The CDR3 here is CASSERRGNQPQHF. The CDR3 DNA sequence: TGTGCCAGCAGTGAAAGGCGCGGGAATCAGCCCCAGCATTTT.

This rearrangement joins TRBV7-2 to TRBJ1-6; D remains ambiguous. The germline gives CDR1 SGHTA, CDR2 FQGNSA. The V end was cut by 5 bases, the J end by 0 bases, with 8 bases between. This CDR3 region has 15 residues. For the CDR3, the DNA is TGTGCCAGCAGCCCCGGGAGCTCCTATAATTCACCCCTCCACTTT. This gives the protein CASSPGSSYNSPLHF.

V and J are TRBV9 and TRBJ2-5; 7 bases match TRBD2. This CDR3 has 12 residues. Germline V CDR1 and CDR2: SGDLS, YYNGEE. The junction had 2 bases not matched to a gene; V was cut back by 4 bases and J by 5 bases. The CDR3 coding sequence is TGTGCCAGCAGCTCCGGGGGGGAGACCCAGTACTTC. This gives the protein CASSSGGETQYF.

For this clone: The sample holds other DNA sequences that translate to the same CDR3. The rearrangement links TRBV5-1 to TRBJ1-1, with a possible D match to TRBD1 (6 bases). The CDR3 spans 14 residues. V was clipped by 0 bases and J by 3 bases, with 9 bases between them. Germline V gives CDR1 SGHRS, CDR2 YFSETQ. In DNA, the CDR3 is TGCGCCAGCAGCTTGGTACAGGGAGACACTGAAGCTTTCTTT. It is translated as CASSLVQGDTEAFF.

V usage is TRBV2 and J usage is TRBJ1-1; D is ambiguous. Germline values: CDR1 SNHLY, CDR2 FYNNEI. Trimming left V 6 bases short and J 2 bases short, with 13 bases between. The CDR3 sequence is 14 residues long. CDR3 sequence (DNA): TGTGCCAGCAGGATGACTTCCTTTAACACTGAAGCTTTCTTT. As protein: CASRMTSFNTEAFF. Together with reference TRBV2 and TRBJ1-1, the CDR3 gives the full variable domain: EPEVTQTPSHQVTQMGQEVILRCVPISNHLYFYWYRQILGQKVEFLVSFYNNEISEKSEIFDDQFSVERPDGSNFTLKIRSTKLEDSAMYFCASRMTSFNTEAFFGQGTRLTVV.

This clone was picked up a small number of times. The gene calls are TRBV6-5 and TRBJ1-1, with D possibly TRBD1 on 5 matching bases. V was pared by 6 bases and J by 3 bases, with 17 bases between. This CDR3 is built from 15 residues. CDR1 MNHEY and CDR2 SVGAGI come from the germline V gene. CDR3 sequence reads: CASSPMTASDTEAFF. The CDR3 nucleotides are TGTGCCAGCAGCCCCATGACAGCCAGTGACACTGAAGCTTTCTTT.

This clone appeared a few times. This CDR3 is CASSLVRDSYGYTF. DNA of the CDR3: TGCGCCAGCAGCTTGGTTAGGGACAGCTATGGCTACACCTTC. The V call is TRBV5-1, the J call TRBJ1-2, with 7 bases lining up with TRBD1. Germline-derived CDR1 and CDR2 are SGHRS and YFSETQ. The V and J ends lost 0 bases and 4 bases, in that order; junction bases with no gene match: 3. The CDR3 spans 14 residues.

The chain couples TRBV11-2 to TRBJ2-7; 7 positions agree with TRBD1. With 2 bases clipped from V and 7 bases from J, the junction kept 11 bases outside the gene matches. The CDR3 has 15 residues. Germline CDR1 SGHAT, CDR2 FQNNGV. CDR3 DNA sequence: TGTGCCAGCAGCTTACGGGGACAGATCCTTGGGGAGCAGTACTTC. Translated, it gives CASSLRGQILGEQYF.

The chain combines TRBV12-3 or TRBV12-4 with TRBJ1-1; D is unclear. Trimming left V 2 bases short and J 0 bases short, with 4 bases between. This CDR3 has 13 amino acids. The CDR3, as DNA: TGTGCCAGCAGTTTACTGTTGAACACTGAAGCTTTCTTT. Translation: CASSLLLNTEAFF.

CDR3 sequence: CASSLPGVATEAFF. CDR3 nucleotides: TGTGCCAGCAGTCTCCCGGGTGTAGCCACTGAAGCTTTCTTT. The genes are TRBV28 and TRBJ1-1; D gene ambiguous. CDR3 length: 14 residues. Deletions cut 5 bases from V and 4 bases from J, with 14 bases between. Per the germline V gene, CDR1 is MDHEN and CDR2 is SYDVKM.

As DNA, the CDR3 is TGTGCCAGCAGTTTAATTCCAGCGGGGGGGGAGTACTTC. Protein: CASSLIPAGGEYF. The rearrangement joins TRBV27 to TRBJ2-7; 10 nucleotides agree with TRBD2. This CDR3 comprises 13 residues. The V gene end was trimmed by 2 bases and the J gene end by 11 bases; junction bases not matched to a gene: 6. Germline V CDR1 and CDR2: MNHEY, SMNVEV (reference sequence).

V usage is TRBV7-9 and J usage is TRBJ2-2; D might be TRBD2 (6 bases). Looked up from germline, CDR1 is SEHNR and CDR2 is FQNEAQ (reference sequence). The ends were cut back, 1 base at V and 5 bases at J, with 11 bases in the middle. There are 15 residues in the CDR3. The CDR3 coding sequence is TGTGCCAGCAGCTTAGGAGTCCGGGGGACCGGGGAGCTGTTTTTT. It codes for CASSLGVRGTGELFF.

This rearrangement joins TRBV2 to TRBJ2-7; no reliable D call. The germline V gene has CDR1 SNHLY and CDR2 FYNNEI. V was cut by 5 bases and J by 0 bases, with 11 bases left in between. The CDR3 extends over 14 amino acids. In nucleotides, the CDR3 is TGTGCCAGCAGTTTGTTCCGGAGCTCCTACGAGCAGTACTTC. Protein product: CASSLFRSSYEQYF.

This sequence joins TRBV2 and TRBJ2-2, with D possibly being TRBD1 (6 bases). V was cut by 3 bases and J by 0 bases, with 14 bases left in between. The germline CDR1 and CDR2 sequences are SNHLY and FYNNEI. The CDR3 extends over 17 amino acids. The CDR3 bases are TGTGCCAGCAGTGAGAAGGGGGTAGCAACGAACACCGGGGAGCTGTTTTTT. Its protein is CASSEKGVATNTGELFF.

V is TRBV5-1 and J is TRBJ1-2; tentatively, D is TRBD1 (5 bases). The V end lost 0 bases, the J end lost 2 bases, and 11 bases lay between the germline ends. The CDR3 covers 15 residues. Germline CDR1 and CDR2: SGHRS and YFSETQ. The DNA for the CDR3 is TGCGCCAGCAGCTTGGATGGGGGGATGAACTATGGCTACACCTTC. Translated, it gives CASSLDGGMNYGYTF.

The V call is TRBV6-1, the J call TRBJ1-1; 9 positions agree with TRBD1. The CDR3 contains 17 residues. J lost 0 bases, V lost 4 bases, and 9 bases had no gene match. Germline CDR1 MNHNS, CDR2 SASEGT. The CDR3 DNA reads as TGTGCCAGCAGTGGCTCAGACAGGGGGGATATGAACACTGAAGCTTTCTTT. Translation: CASSGSDRGDMNTEAFF.

This clone has only one observation. V gene TRBV5-1 combines with J gene TRBJ2-7, with 8 bases matching TRBD2. V shed 4 bases and J 3 bases; nucleotides not matched to a gene: 9. The CDR3 length is 15 residues. Germline-derived CDR1 and CDR2 are SGHRS and YFSETQ. For the CDR3, the DNA is TGCGCCAGCAGCGGTGGGACTAGGGCGGGCTACGAGCAGTACTTC. It is translated as CASSGGTRAGYEQYF.

This chain uses TRBV6-6 with TRBJ2-1; a possible D gene is TRBD2 (6 bases). The CDR3 runs 13 residues. V was shortened by 8 bases and J by 6 bases, with 14 bases between the two germline ends. Germline loops: CDR1 MNHNY, CDR2 SVGAGI (reference sequence). The CDR3 nucleotides are TGTGCCAGCCGCCGACTAGTGTCCAATGAGCAGTTCTTC. Translating gives CASRRLVSNEQFF.

The chain combines TRBV18 with TRBJ2-7; 9 bases line up with TRBD2. The junction had 2 bases not matched to a gene; V was cut back by 4 bases and J by 4 bases. Germline CDR1 and CDR2: KGHSH and LQKENI. The CDR3 is 13 amino acids. The CDR3 loop is CASSLSGGYEQYF. DNA for the CDR3: TGTGCCAGCTCACTTAGCGGGGGTTACGAGCAGTACTTC.

This chain uses TRBV5-4 with TRBJ2-3, with 10 bases that match TRBD2. CDR1 SGHNT and CDR2 YYREEE come from the germline V gene (reference sequence). The CDR3 is 16 residues long. The ends lost 4 bases at V and 3 bases at J; junction bases unmatched: 8. CDR3: CASSPATSGATDTQYF. CDR3 DNA sequence: TGTGCCAGCAGCCCCGCAACTAGCGGGGCAACAGATACGCAGTATTTT.

The chain joins TRBV30 to TRBJ1-3; 7 positions match TRBD1. In germline, CDR1 is GTSNPN, CDR2 SVGIG (reference sequence). V trimming: 3 bases; J trimming: 1 base; junction bases outside the gene matches: 6. CDR3 size: 15 residues. CDR3 sequence: CAWRMTGRSGNTIYF. The CDR3 DNA follows: TGTGCCTGGAGAATGACAGGGAGATCTGGAAACACCATATATTTT.

The chain is built from TRBV29-1 and TRBJ2-6; no firm D call. V lost 7 bases and J 0 bases, leaving 7 bases between the germline ends. Germline V gene sequence: CDR1 SQVTM, CDR2 ANQGSEA. The CDR3 has 13 amino acids. The CDR3 DNA reads as TGCAGCGGCAAGCTCTCTGGGGCCAACGTCCTGACTTTC. Translated, it gives CSGKLSGANVLTF. Together with reference TRBV29-1 and TRBJ2-6, the CDR3 gives the full variable domain: SAVISQKPSRDICQRGTSLTIQCQVDSQVTMMFWYRQQPGQSLTLIATANQGSEATYESGFVIDKFPISRPNLTFSTLTVSNMSPEDSSIYLCSGKLSGANVLTFGAGSRLTVL.

This clone was recorded once. The chain combines TRBV15 with TRBJ2-6; D is possibly TRBD1 (5 bases). Germline CDR1 is LNHNV and CDR2 is YYDKDF (reference sequence). V was cut by 0 bases and J by 2 bases, with 8 bases left in between. CDR3 length: 16 residues. The CDR3 region has the DNA TGTGCCACCAGCAGAGATCCCAGGGCTGGGGCCAACGTCCTGACTTTC. Protein product: CATSRDPRAGANVLTF.

The V gene is TRBV12-3 or TRBV12-4, the J gene TRBJ1-2, with TRBD1 identical over 7 bases. The CDR3 has 13 residues. Losses at the gene ends were 3 bases for V and 7 bases for J; bases not matched to a gene: 5. The DNA for the CDR3 is TGTGCCAGCAGTTTCACAGGGGTCGTTGGCTACACCTTC. Amino acid sequence: CASSFTGVVGYTF.

This sequence joins TRBV11-2 and TRBJ1-1; weak D call: TRBD1 (5 bases). In germline, CDR1 is SGHAT, CDR2 FQNNGV. The CDR3 runs 18 residues. V gave up 7 bases and J gave up 1 base, with 25 bases separating them. The CDR3 nucleotides are TGTGCCAGCACCTCTCTGGGGCAGGGAAATCGGAGGAACACTGAAGCTTTCTTT. Its translation: CASTSLGQGNRRNTEAFF.